The 3 T cell receptor beta chains listed next were all sequenced from one sample in a study of metastatic and nonmetastatic thyroid tumors. TCRdb re-analyzed the PCR reads using MiXCR. The sample carries about 25,000 clones, around 13% recorded once. Each patient came to thyroid surgery without any prior treatment (of any kind). The sample taken for sequencing was blood. The receptors come from a female donor with papillary thyroid cancer or a benign thyroid nodule (not recorded which). Some clones in this sample may be carry-over from other donors' samples.

The sample holds many counts of this clone. The rearrangement uses TRBV27 and TRBJ1-4, with 7 bases matching TRBD1. Germline V gene sequence: CDR1 MNHEY, CDR2 SMNVEV (reference sequence). This CDR3 region has 16 residues. V lost 2 bases and J lost 4; bases outside the gene matches: 7. The CDR3: CASSLLPGQYNEKLFF. The CDR3 coding sequence is TGTGCCAGCAGTTTACTCCCGGGACAGTATAATGAAAAACTGTTTTTT.

The table lists this clone with many counts. This chain links TRBV10-3 with TRBJ2-2, with 10 bases lining up with TRBD2. With V trimmed by 9 bases and J by 0 bases, 4 bases remained unmatched. Germline assignment: CDR1 ENHRY and CDR2 SYGVKD. The CDR3 sequence is 15 residues long. CDR3 sequence (DNA): TGTGCCATTTCCCTAGCGGGAGCGAACACCGGGGAGCTGTTTTTT. This sequence encodes CAISLAGANTGELFF.

In its sample, this clone was seen a few times. One junction end disagrees with the germline gene, perhaps due to a read error. Other nucleotide sequences from this sample produce the same CDR3. The rearrangement joins TRBV28 to TRBJ2-7, with TRBD1 identical over 7 bases. Germline lookup yields CDR1 MDHEN and CDR2 SYDVKM. There are 14 residues in the CDR3. The CDR3 loop is CASSPGTVGYEQYF. The CDR3, as DNA: TGCGCCAGCAGTCCGGGGACAGTGGGGTATGAGCAGTACTTC.